This entry concerns a single T cell receptor beta chain. The antigen is not known. The sample originates from a study of T cells in Graves' hyperthyroidism and ophthalmopathy. Looking at the study overall: The blood sample was taken at first diagnosis, before treatment began.

Overall study findings and caveats: Stable hyperthyroidism and ophthalmopathy were separated using 13 V-J signatures. Among thyroid clonotypes expanded above 0.001, most also appeared in blood.

The CDR3 sequence is 15 residues long. The germline V gene has CDR1 MDHEN and CDR2 SYDVKM. Trimming took off 6 bases at V and 6 bases at J, with 18 bases between the two ends. Orbital computed tomography and thyroid ultrasound, together with serum TRAb and thyroxine and clinical symptoms, were used for diagnoses. Amplification targeted TCR beta CDR3 regions from RNA transcripts. The HTBI primer set drove a first-round RT-PCR of the TCR CDR3. TCRdb recomputed calls from the multiplex PCR reads with MiXCR, one row per CDR3 protein. Altogether 500,000 to 650,000 distinct CDR3 sequences are present, about 20% being singletons, with the ten largest covering approximately 48%.

The rearrangement uses TRBV28 and TRBJ1-5; tentative D call: TRBD1 (6 bases). The sequenced sample consisted of blood. The origin of this receptor is a man aged 40-49 years with Graves' ophthalmopathy. CDR3 protein: CASSQSQGKFQPQHF. CDR3 coding DNA: TGTGCCAGCAGCCAATCACAGGGAAAGTTTCAGCCCCAGCATTTT.